Listed below are T cell receptor beta chains from one sample, sequenced in a study of blood T cell repertoires in COVID-19. The protocol was immunoSEQ multiplex PCR, while the TCRdb copy is restricted to in-frame clones and leaves out a portion. The sample yields approximately 150,000 clones, over 75% seen once. Sample: peripheral blood. The receptors were sampled from a man aged 55-75 years with active or convalescent COVID-19. Each CDR3 is given without its conserved first and last residue.

v_call	j_call	cdr3_aa
TRBV15	TRBJ1-1	ATSLRDREYTEAF
TRBV25-1	TRBJ2-5	ASSEFSGGWETQY
TRBV6-5	TRBJ1-1	ASSLDQGSSEAF
TRBV28	TRBJ1-3	ASSLTGAGGNTIY
TRBV6-2/TRBV6-3	TRBJ2-5	ASSPGLGGPPGETQY
TRBV11-1	TRBJ2-5	ASSPGTAETQY
TRBV3-1/TRBV3-2	TRBJ2-3	ASSTGGYPTDTQY
TRBV15	TRBJ2-1	ATSRVAAGWNEQF
TRBV9	TRBJ2-3	ASSPRGGLGTDTQY
TRBV18	TRBJ2-1	ASSPGAGGYNEQF
TRBV6-6	TRBJ2-5	ASSTGETQY
TRBV9	TRBJ1-2	ASSGHREGGYT
TRBV5-4	TRBJ2-1	ASSTGTSGYNEQF
TRBV27	TRBJ1-5	ASSLSGTGGHQPQH
TRBV29-1	TRBJ1-5	SVTTHPGAQDQPQH
TRBV28	TRBJ1-2	ASSPGTGGFGYGYT
TRBV10-2	TRBJ2-2	ASRFPPSSGGNTGELF
TRBV3-1/TRBV3-2	TRBJ2-5	ASSQDVAGGETQY